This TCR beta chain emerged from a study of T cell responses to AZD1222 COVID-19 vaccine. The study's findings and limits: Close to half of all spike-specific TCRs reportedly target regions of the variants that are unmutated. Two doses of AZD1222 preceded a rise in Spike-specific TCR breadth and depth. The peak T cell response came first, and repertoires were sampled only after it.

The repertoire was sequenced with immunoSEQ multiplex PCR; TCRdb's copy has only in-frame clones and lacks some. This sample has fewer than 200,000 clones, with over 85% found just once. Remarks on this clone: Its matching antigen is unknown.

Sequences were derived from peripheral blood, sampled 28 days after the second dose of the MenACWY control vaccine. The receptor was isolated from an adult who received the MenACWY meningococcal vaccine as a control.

CDR3 DNA: TGTGCCAGCAGCCTTCTAGCGGGAGAAGCCTACGAGCAGTACTTC. The encoded protein is CASSLLAGEAYEQYF. The chain uses TRBV7-3 and TRBJ2-7, with 10 positions matching TRBD2. V shed 5 bases and J 2 bases; nucleotides not matched to a gene: 6. CDR3 size: 15 residues. CDR1 and CDR2 (germline): SGHTA, FQGTGA.